The sequence of this TCR beta chain was determined in a study of OX40 agonist ivuxolimab in advanced cancers. At the level of the whole study: Ivuxolimab was an agonistic, fully human IgG2 monoclonal antibody directed against OX40 (CD134), a costimulatory receptor. Prior anti-PD-1, anti-PD-L1 or anti-CTLA-4 therapy was permitted, and checkpoint inhibitors had been received by approximately 39% of dose-escalation patients. A male proportion of under 85% and a mean age of approximately 58 years, ranging from about 20 to 79, were recorded for the dose-escalation cohort. Three dose-escalation patients achieved partial responses, one with hepatocellular carcinoma and two with cutaneous melanoma. Of the roughly 51 patients in dose escalation, around 19 had hepatocellular carcinoma, some 15 had melanoma, 9 had renal cell carcinoma and 9 had head and neck cancer. Peripheral TCRbeta sequencing was intended to test whether TCR sequence diversity was altered and clonal T-cell expansion was caused by ivuxolimab. The paper covers the monotherapy dose-escalation part of the phase I ivuxolimab trial, which included N ≈ 50 patients. Intravenous ivuxolimab was administered to patients every 2 weeks at six dose levels: 0.01, 0.1, 0.3, 1.5, 3 and 10 mg/kg. What the study reported, not specific to this receptor: At doses of 0.1 to 3.0 mg/kg, clonal expansion of both CD4+ and CD8+ T cells in blood was seen between baseline and week 6. In the 0.1-3.0 mg/kg groups, partial responders were among the patients with the lowest normalized peripheral clonal expansion, particularly in CD8+ T cells. After ivuxolimab, CD8+ T cells had more expanded clones than CD4+ T cells on average. Low levels of normalized T-cell clonal expansion were also seen in some nonresponding patients. Antigen specificity was not determined for the clonally expanded peripheral T cells.

Patients with a history of autoimmune disease or receiving systemic immunosuppression were excluded from the trial. Peripheral blood for TCR sequencing was collected from all dose cohorts at baseline, on cycle 4 day 1, and on cycle 7 day 1. The samples were drawn from a first-in-human, open-label, multicenter phase I dose-escalation trial of ivuxolimab. The trial enrolled adults with locally advanced or metastatic head and neck squamous cell, hepatocellular, melanoma or renal cell carcinoma. Before TCR sequencing, CD4+ T cells and CD8+ T cells from peripheral blood were sorted into separate populations. The germline V gene provides CDR1 SGHTA and CDR2 FQGNSA. The junction shows trimming of 1 base on V and 3 bases on J, plus 13 bases between the germline ends. From the cysteine through the phenylalanine, the CDR3 covers 15 amino acids. CDR3 DNA only is kept here, 45 bases in frame from base 1. Details on this clone: It lacks a known antigen. Per-nucleotide qualities are absent, and no much larger clonotype sits a single base away.

Genomic DNA was isolated from the sorted cells so that the TCRbeta CDR3 region could be sequenced. The immunoSEQ Assay was used to sequence the TCRbeta CDR3 regions. TCRdb obtained this table from immuneACCESS and retained in-frame rearrangements with V and J assigned. These tables miss some clones; where compared with another copy, unresolved V genes account for less than half of the shortfall, and the remainder is unexplained. This sample is represented by 55,000 to 70,000 clones; 70% to 90% of them were singletons. The ten largest make up about 4% of the sample. The material sequenced was CD4+ or CD8+ T cells sorted from blood, taken in a trial of the OX40 agonist ivuxolimab. The chain uses TRBV7-2 and TRBJ2-7, with TRBD1 perhaps the D gene, on 5 matching bases. The receptor's source is an adult with an advanced solid tumor such as melanoma, head and neck, liver or kidney cancer. The CDR3 protein: CASSLVAGSNYEQYF. The DNA reads as follows: TGTGCCAGCAGCTTAGTGGCAGGGTCGAACTACGAGCAGTACTTC.